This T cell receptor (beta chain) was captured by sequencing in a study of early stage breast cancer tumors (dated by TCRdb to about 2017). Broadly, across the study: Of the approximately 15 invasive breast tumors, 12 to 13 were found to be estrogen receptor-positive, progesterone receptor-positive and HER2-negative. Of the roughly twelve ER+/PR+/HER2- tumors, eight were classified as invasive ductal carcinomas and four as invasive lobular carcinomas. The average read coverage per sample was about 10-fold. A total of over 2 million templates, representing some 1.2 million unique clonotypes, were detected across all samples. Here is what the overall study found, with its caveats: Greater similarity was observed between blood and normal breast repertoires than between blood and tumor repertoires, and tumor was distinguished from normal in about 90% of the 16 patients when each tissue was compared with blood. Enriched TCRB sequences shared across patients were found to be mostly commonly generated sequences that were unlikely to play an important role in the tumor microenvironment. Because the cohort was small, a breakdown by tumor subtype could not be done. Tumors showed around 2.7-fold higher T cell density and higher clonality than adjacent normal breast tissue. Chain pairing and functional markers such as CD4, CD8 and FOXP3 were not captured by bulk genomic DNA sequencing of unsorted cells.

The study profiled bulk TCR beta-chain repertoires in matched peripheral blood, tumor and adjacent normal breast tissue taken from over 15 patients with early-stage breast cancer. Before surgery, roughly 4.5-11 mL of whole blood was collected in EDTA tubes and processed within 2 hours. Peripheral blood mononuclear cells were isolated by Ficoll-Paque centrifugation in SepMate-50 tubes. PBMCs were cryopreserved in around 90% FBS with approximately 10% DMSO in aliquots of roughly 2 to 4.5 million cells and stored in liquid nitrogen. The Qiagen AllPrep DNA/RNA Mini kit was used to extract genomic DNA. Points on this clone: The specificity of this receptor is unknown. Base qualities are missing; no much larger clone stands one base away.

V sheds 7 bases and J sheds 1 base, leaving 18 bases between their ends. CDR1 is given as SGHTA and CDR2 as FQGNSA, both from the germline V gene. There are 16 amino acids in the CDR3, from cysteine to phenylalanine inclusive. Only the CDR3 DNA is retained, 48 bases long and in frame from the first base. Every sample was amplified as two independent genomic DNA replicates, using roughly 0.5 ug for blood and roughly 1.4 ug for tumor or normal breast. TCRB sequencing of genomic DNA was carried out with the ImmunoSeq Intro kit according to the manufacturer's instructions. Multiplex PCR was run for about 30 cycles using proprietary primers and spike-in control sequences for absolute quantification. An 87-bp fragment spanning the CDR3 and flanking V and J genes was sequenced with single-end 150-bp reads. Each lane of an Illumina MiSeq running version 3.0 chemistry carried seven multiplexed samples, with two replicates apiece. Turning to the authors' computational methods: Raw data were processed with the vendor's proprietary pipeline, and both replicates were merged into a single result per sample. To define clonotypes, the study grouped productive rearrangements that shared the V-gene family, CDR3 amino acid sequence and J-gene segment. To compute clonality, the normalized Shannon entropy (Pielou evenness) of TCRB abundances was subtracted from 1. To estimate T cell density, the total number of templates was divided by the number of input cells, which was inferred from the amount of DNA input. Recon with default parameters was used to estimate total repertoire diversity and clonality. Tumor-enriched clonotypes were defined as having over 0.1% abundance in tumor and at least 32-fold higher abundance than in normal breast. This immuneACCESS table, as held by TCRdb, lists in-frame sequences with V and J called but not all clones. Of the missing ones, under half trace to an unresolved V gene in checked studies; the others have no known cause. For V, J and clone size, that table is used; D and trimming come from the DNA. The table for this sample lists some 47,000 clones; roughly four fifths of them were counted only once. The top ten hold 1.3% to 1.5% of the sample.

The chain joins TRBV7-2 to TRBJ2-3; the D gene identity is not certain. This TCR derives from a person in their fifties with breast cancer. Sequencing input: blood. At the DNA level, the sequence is TGTGCCAGCAACCCCATTGCGCGCGGAGGCACAGATACGCAGTATTTT. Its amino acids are CASNPIARGGTDTQYF.